The text below deals with one T cell receptor (beta chain). Its cognate antigen is unknown. Profiled with immunoSEQ multiplex PCR; TCRdb holds only in-frame clones, not every one. The profile covers around 20,000 clones, with approximately 89% appearing a single time and around 5% taken by the ten largest. The data are from a study of graft-versus-host responses after intestinal transplantation. Study details: For approximately 3 years after anti-thymocyte globulin induction, all recipients took tacrolimus and steroids. Study-wide results and limits: When patients had graft-donor T cell macrochimerism, their allografts held high graft-versus-host to host-versus-graft clonal ratios. Recipient marrow held GvH clones, some first seen in ileum or blood. After transplant, early declines in HvG clones were associated with peak levels of circulating GvH clones.

The receptor was derived from a human patient who received an intestinal transplant, so some T cells may come from the graft donor. This sample comprised PBMCs, obtained approximately 65 days after intestinal transplantation.

The CDR3 protein is CASSPLGVLWFTNVLTF. DNA for the CDR3: TGTGCCAGCAGCCCATTGGGGGTCCTCTGGTTTACCAACGTCCTGACTTTC. The rearrangement links TRBV14 to TRBJ2-6; perhaps D is TRBD1 or TRBD2 (5 bases each). Trimming pared 4 bases from V and 8 bases from J, leaving 21 bases between. This CDR3 has 17 residues. Germline loops: CDR1 SGHDN, CDR2 FVKESK.